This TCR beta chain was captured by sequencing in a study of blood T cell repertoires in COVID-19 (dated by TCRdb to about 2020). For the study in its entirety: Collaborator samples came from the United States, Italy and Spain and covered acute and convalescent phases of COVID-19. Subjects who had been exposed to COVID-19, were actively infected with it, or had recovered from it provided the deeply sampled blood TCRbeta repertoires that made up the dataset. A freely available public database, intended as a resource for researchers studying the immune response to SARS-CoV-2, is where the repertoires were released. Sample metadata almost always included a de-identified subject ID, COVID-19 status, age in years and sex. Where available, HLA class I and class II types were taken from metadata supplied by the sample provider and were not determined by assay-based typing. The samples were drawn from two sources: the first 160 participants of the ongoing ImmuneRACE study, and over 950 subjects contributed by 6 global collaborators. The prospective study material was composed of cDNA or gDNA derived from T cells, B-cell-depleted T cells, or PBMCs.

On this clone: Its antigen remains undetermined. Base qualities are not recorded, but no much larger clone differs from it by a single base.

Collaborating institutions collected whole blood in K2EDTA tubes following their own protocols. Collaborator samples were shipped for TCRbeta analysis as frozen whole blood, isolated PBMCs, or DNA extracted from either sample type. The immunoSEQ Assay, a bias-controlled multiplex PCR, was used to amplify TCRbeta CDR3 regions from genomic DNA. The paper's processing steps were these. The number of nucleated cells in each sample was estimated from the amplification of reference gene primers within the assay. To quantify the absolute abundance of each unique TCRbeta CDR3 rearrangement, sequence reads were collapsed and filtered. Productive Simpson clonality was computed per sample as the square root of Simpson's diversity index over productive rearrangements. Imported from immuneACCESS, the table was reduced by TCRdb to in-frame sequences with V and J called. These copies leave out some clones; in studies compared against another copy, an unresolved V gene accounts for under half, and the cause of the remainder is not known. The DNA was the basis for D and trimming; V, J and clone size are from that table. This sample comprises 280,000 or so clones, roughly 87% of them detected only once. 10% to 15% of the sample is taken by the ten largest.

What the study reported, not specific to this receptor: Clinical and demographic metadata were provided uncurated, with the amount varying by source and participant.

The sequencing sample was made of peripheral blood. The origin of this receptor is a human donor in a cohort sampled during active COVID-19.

CDR3 sequence: CASSPGLTSVSSYNEQFF. The DNA sequence is given as TGCGCCAGCAGCCCCGGACTAACTTCTGTTAGCTCCTACAATGAGCAGTTCTTC. This chain joins TRBV4-1 to TRBJ2-1, with a weak D call of TRBD2 (6 bases match). V is cut by 4 bases and J by 0 bases, and the space between the germline ends is 19 bases. The CDR3 runs 18 amino acids, cysteine and phenylalanine included. Just the 54-base CDR3 DNA is kept, in frame starting at base 1. Sequences MGHRA (CDR1) and YSYEKL (CDR2) are obtained from the germline V gene.